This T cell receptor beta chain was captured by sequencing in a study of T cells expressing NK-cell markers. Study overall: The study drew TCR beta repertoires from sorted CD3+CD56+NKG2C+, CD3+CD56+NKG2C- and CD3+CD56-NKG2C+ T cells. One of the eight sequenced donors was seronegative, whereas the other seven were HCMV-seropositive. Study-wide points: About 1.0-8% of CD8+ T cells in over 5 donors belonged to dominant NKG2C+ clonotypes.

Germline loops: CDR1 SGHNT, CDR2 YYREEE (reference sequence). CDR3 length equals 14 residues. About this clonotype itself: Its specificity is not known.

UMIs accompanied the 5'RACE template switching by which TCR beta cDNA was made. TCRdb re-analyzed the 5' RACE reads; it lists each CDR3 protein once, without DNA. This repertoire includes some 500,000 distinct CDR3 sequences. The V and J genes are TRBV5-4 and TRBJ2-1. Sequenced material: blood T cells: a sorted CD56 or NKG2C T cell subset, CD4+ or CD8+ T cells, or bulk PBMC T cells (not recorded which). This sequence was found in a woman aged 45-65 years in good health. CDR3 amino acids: CASSRENRLGEQFF. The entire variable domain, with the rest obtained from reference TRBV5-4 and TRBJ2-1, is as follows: ETGVTQSPTHLIKTRGQQVTLRCSSQSGHNTVSWYQQALGQGPQFIFQYYREEENGRGNFPPRFSGLQFPNYSSELNVNALELDDSALYLCASSRENRLGEQFFGPGTRLTVL.